These T cell receptor beta chains were read from a single sample in a study of T cell responses to AZD1222 COVID-19 vaccine. This table comes from immunoSEQ multiplex PCR, and its TCRdb copy is limited to in-frame clones, with some not included. The sample shows about 130,000 clones, around 93% of them seen only once. The sample consisted of peripheral blood, taken on day 0 of AZD1222 vaccination. These receptors were taken from an adult in good health. CDR3s include the opening cysteine and the closing phenylalanine or tryptophan. D genes are given only for firm matches.

v_call	j_call	d_call	cdr3_aa	cdr3_nt
TRBV7-8	TRBJ1-4	TRBD1	CASSPFRDRGRRGVEKLFF	TGTGCCAGCAGCCCATTCCGGGACAGGGGGCGGAGGGGTGTGGAAAAACTGTTTTTT
TRBV7-8	TRBJ2-7	NA	CASTGLSSSYEQYF	TGTGCCAGCACCGGACTTTCGAGCTCCTACGAGCAGTACTTC
TRBV16	TRBJ2-6	TRBD1	CASSQRTGGGVLTF	TGTGCCAGCAGCCAAAGGACAGGGGGAGGTGTCCTGACTTTC
TRBV18	TRBJ1-1	TRBD1	CASSPGQGNTEAFF	TGTGCCAGCTCACCGGGACAGGGGAACACTGAAGCTTTCTTT
TRBV14	TRBJ2-3	NA	CASSQENPQYF	TGTGCCAGCAGCCAAGAAAATCCGCAGTATTTT
TRBV4-2	TRBJ1-4	NA	CASSPGGTNEKLFF	TGTGCCAGCAGCCCGGGGGGAACTAATGAAAAACTGTTTTTT
TRBV5-4	TRBJ1-6	NA	CASSLLGYPNSPLHF	TGTGCCAGCAGCCTCCTAGGGTACCCCAATTCACCCCTCCACTTT
TRBV7-2	TRBJ2-2	TRBD1	CASRLRQGAGELFF	TGTGCCAGCAGACTGAGACAGGGAGCCGGGGAGCTGTTTTTT
TRBV9	TRBJ1-2	NA	CASSVGHSRRYGYTF	TGTGCCAGCAGCGTAGGCCATTCTCGACGCTATGGCTACACCTTC
TRBV9	TRBJ1-3	NA	CASSGTYSGNTIYF	TGTGCCAGCAGCGGTACCTACTCTGGAAACACCATATATTTT
TRBV14	TRBJ1-2	TRBD1	CASSPRTGAHLGGYTF	TGTGCCAGCAGCCCCCGGACAGGGGCCCACCTGGGCGGCTACACCTTC
TRBV11-2	TRBJ2-1	TRBD2	CASSAALAGHYNEQFF	TGTGCCAGCAGCGCAGCCCTAGCGGGGCACTACAATGAGCAGTTCTTC
TRBV5-4	TRBJ1-1	NA	CASSPRTGNTEAFF	TGTGCCAGCAGCCCCCGGACGGGGAACACTGAAGCTTTCTTT